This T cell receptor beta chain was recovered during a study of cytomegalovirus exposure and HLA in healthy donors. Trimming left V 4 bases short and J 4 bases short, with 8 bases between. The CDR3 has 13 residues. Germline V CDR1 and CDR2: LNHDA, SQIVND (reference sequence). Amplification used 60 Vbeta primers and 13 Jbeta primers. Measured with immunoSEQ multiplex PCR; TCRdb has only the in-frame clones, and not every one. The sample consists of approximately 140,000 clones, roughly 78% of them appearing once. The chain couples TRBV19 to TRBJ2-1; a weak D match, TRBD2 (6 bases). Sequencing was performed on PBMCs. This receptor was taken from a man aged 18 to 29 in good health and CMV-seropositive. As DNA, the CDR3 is TGTGCCAGTAGTAGGGGACTTTACAATGAGCAGTTCTTC. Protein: CASSRGLYNEQFF.